The 21 T cell receptor beta chains below come from one sample, sequenced in a study of T-cell reconstitution after alpha-beta-depleted transplantation in children. Construction of the TCRbeta library involved unique molecular identifiers. TCRdb re-analysed the PCR reads in MiXCR, keeping a single row per CDR3 protein. The repertoire holds about 420,000 distinct CDR3 sequences, about a sixth seen once, with 25% to 30% in the top ten. The material sequenced was PBMCs, mostly from graft donor cells, taken 360 days after TCRalphabeta/CD19-depleted stem cell transplant. The origin of the receptors is a boy under two years old who had a stem cell transplant for Wiskott-Aldrich syndrome, so the T cells may come from the graft donor.

This clonotype was found a few times. This rearrangement joins TRBV6-2 or TRBV6-3 to TRBJ2-5; D is perhaps TRBD2 (5 bases). V was clipped by 6 bases and J by 2 bases, with 16 bases between them. Per germline, CDR1 MNHEY and CDR2 SVGEGT. CDR3 size: 15 residues. The CDR3 spells CASSPAARRQETQYF. CDR3 nucleotide sequence: TGTGCCAGCAGCCCAGCGGCACGTCGACAAGAGACCCAGTACTTC.

The sample holds many counts of this clonotype. V gene TRBV27 combines with J gene TRBJ2-1; D not resolved. CDR3 length equals 15 residues. The V gene lost 2 bases and the J gene lost 2 bases, with 10 bases spanning the gap. Germline V gives CDR1 MNHEY, CDR2 SMNVEV (reference sequence). CDR3 protein: CASSLSGPTYNEQFF. In nucleotides, the CDR3 is TGTGCCAGCAGTTTAAGTGGGCCTACCTACAATGAGCAGTTCTTC.

This clonotype was detected only a few times. The J gene is TRBJ2-3, the V gene TRBV29-1, with 9 bases fitting TRBD2. CDR3 length equals 17 residues. V shed 0 bases and J 3 bases; nucleotides not matched to a gene: 10. CDR1 and CDR2 (germline): SQVTM, ANQGSEA. CDR3 sequence (DNA): TGCAGCGTTGAAGATCTTCGCAGCGGGAGGTTTACAGATACGCAGTATTTT. This encodes CSVEDLRSGRFTDTQYF.

V usage is TRBV4-1 and J usage is TRBJ2-5; 7 nucleotides line up with TRBD2. The CDR3 totals 16 residues. V gave up 3 bases and J gave up 5 bases; unmatched junction bases: 12. CDR1 and CDR2 (germline): MGHRA, YSYEKL. The DNA of the CDR3 is TGCGCCAGCAGCCACCTTGGGCGGGGGAACCGGGAGACCCAGTACTTC. Translating gives CASSHLGRGNRETQYF.

The V and J genes are TRBV20-1 and TRBJ2-5; tentatively, D is TRBD1 or TRBD2 (5 bases each). The germline V and J ends were trimmed by 1 base and 7 bases, with 16 bases remaining between them. Germline assignment: CDR1 DFQATT and CDR2 SNEGSKA (reference sequence). The CDR3 spans 14 residues. The CDR3 here is CSARAGPGLGTQYF. The CDR3 nucleotides are TGCAGTGCTAGAGCCGGTCCGGGGCTAGGGACCCAGTACTTC.

At least ten counts were recorded for this clonotype. The V gene is TRBV5-1, the J gene TRBJ2-7; 7 positions agree with TRBD2. J lost 1 base, V lost 2 bases, and 3 bases had no gene match. Germline loops: CDR1 SGHRS, CDR2 YFSETQ. The CDR3 length is 14 residues. Written as DNA, the CDR3 is TGCGCCAGCAGCTTCCGCGGGGGTTCCTACGAGCAGTACTTC. Its protein product is CASSFRGGSYEQYF.

The CDR3 protein is CASSPPTGSGSNQPQHF. The CDR3 DNA reads TGTGCCAGCAGCCCTCCAACAGGATCCGGTAGCAATCAGCCCCAGCATTTT. The V and J genes are TRBV12-3 or TRBV12-4 and TRBJ1-5; possible D gene TRBD1, 5 bases. Trimming pared 6 bases from V and 0 bases from J, leaving 18 bases between. The CDR3 spans 17 residues.

The chain is built from TRBV3-1 and TRBJ2-3; TRBD2 agrees at 13 bases. From germline, CDR1 is LGHDT and CDR2 YNNKEL (reference sequence). V was pared by 1 base and J by 6 bases, with 16 bases of the junction left unmatched. The CDR3 spans 20 residues. CDR3 loop: CASSQGGLAGDRMGLDTQYF. DNA of the CDR3: TGTGCCAGCAGCCAAGGAGGACTAGCGGGGGACCGAATGGGTTTGGATACGCAGTATTTT.

This clonotype was observed at least ten times. In DNA form, the CDR3 reads TGTGCCAGCAGTTTTGGAGTAGGACTAGCGGGAGGAGTAGGCACAGATACGCAGTATTTT. This translates into CASSFGVGLAGGVGTDTQYF. The chain couples TRBV12-3 or TRBV12-4 to TRBJ2-3, with TRBD2 matching over 14 bases. V gave up 3 bases and J gave up 1 base; unmatched junction bases: 12. The CDR3 length is 20 residues.

The V call is TRBV4-1, the J call TRBJ2-3; 7 bases map to TRBD2. CDR3 length: 15 amino acids. The V and J ends lost 3 bases and 3 bases, in that order; junction bases with no gene match: 6. Germline V gives CDR1 MGHRA, CDR2 YSYEKL. The CDR3 protein is CASSHPGGTTDTQYF. The CDR3 nucleotides read TGCGCCAGCAGCCATCCGGGGGGAACAACAGATACGCAGTATTTT.

This clonotype was found a few times. This chain uses TRBV7-9 with TRBJ2-7; no clear D. Deletions cut 3 bases from V and 0 bases from J, with 9 bases between. CDR1 SEHNR and CDR2 FQNEAQ come from the germline V gene (reference sequence). This CDR3 comprises 14 residues. The CDR3 sequence: CASSFGSSSYEQYF. CDR3 coding DNA: TGTGCCAGCAGCTTTGGGTCTAGCTCCTACGAGCAGTACTTC. The variable domain in full, with the rest retrieved from reference TRBV7-9 and TRBJ2-7, is DTGVSQNPRHKITKRGQNVTFRCDPISEHNRLYWYRQTLGQGPEFLTYFQNEAQLEKSRLLSDRFSAERPKGSFSTLEIQRTEQGDSAMYLCASSFGSSSYEQYFGPGTRLTVT.

V is TRBV4-3 and J is TRBJ2-7, with 10 nucleotides matching TRBD1. The V segment lost 4 bases and the J segment 4 bases; nucleotides outside the gene matches: 10. CDR3 size: 16 residues. The germline gives CDR1 LGHNA, CDR2 YSLEER. CDR3 in DNA: TGCGCCAGCAGCCTCCATAGGACAGGGGGATGGTACGAGCAGTACTTC. Its translation: CASSLHRTGGWYEQYF.

This clonotype was counted only a few times. The DNA of the CDR3 is TGTGCCAGCAGCTCGACTAGCGGGAGAAAAAATGAGCAGTTCTTC. Translated, it gives CASSSTSGRKNEQFF. The chain recombines TRBV11-2 with TRBJ2-1, with 12 positions matching TRBD2. The CDR3 spans 15 residues. Germline V gene lookup returns CDR1 SGHAT and CDR2 FQNNGV. Trimming took 4 bases from V and 7 from J; bases not matched to a gene: 5.

This clonotype showed up just a few times. The chain carries TRBV24-1 and TRBJ2-1; TRBD2 agrees at 14 bases. This CDR3 region has 16 residues. Per germline, CDR1 KGHDR and CDR2 SFDVKD. V was pared by 3 bases and J by 6 bases, with 3 bases of the junction left unmatched. The CDR3 sequence is CATSDRLAGGPNEQFF. DNA for the CDR3: TGTGCCACCAGTGATAGACTAGCGGGAGGGCCCAATGAGCAGTTCTTC.

This clonotype showed up just a few times. The CDR3 here is CASSEASGIKQYF. CDR3 coding DNA: TGTGCCAGCAGTGAAGCGTCCGGGATAAAGCAGTACTTC. This chain joins TRBV6-1 and TRBJ2-7; maybe TRBD2 (5 bases). The CDR3 runs to 13 residues. The V end was cut by 0 bases, the J end by 8 bases, with 11 bases between. Looked up from germline, CDR1 is MNHNS and CDR2 is SASEGT.

In its sample, this clonotype was seen many times. The DNA of the CDR3 is TGTGCCATCAGTGAGTCGAAAGCTCCCTACGAGCAGTACTTC. Translating it yields CAISESKAPYEQYF. This chain joins TRBV10-3 and TRBJ2-7, with D unclear. This CDR3 is 14 amino acids long. Germline CDR1 ENHRY, CDR2 SYGVKD. Trimming removed 0 bases at V and 2 bases at J, with 8 bases between.

Ten or more counts support this clonotype. The V gene is TRBV5-1, the J gene TRBJ2-1; D is perhaps TRBD2 (5 bases). Germline V CDR1 and CDR2: SGHRS, YFSETQ. The CDR3 runs 13 residues. Trimming stripped 4 bases from V and 0 bases from J, with 5 bases between. CDR3 sequence: CASSRDSYNEQFF. The CDR3 DNA reads as TGCGCCAGCAGCCGGGACTCCTACAATGAGCAGTTCTTC.

The genes are TRBV12-3 or TRBV12-4 and TRBJ2-5; TRBD2 matches 14 bases. This CDR3 region has 16 residues. With 4 bases clipped from V and 4 bases from J, the junction kept 5 bases outside the gene matches. The CDR3 region is CASSSWTSGRTETQYF. CDR3 DNA sequence: TGTGCCAGCAGTTCCTGGACTAGCGGGAGGACAGAGACCCAGTACTTC.

The gene calls are TRBV20-1 and TRBJ2-1; the match to TRBD2 covers 11 bases. The CDR3 extends over 15 amino acids. With V trimmed by 0 bases and J by 9 bases, 7 bases remained unmatched. Looked up from germline, CDR1 is DFQATT and CDR2 is SNEGSKA (reference sequence). CDR3 nucleotides: TGCAGTGCTAGAGAAATTTCTAGCGGGAGGAGTGAGCAGTTCTTC. Translation: CSAREISSGRSEQFF.

The chain carries TRBV4-3 and TRBJ2-7, with 8 positions matching TRBD1. CDR1 and CDR2 from the germline V gene are LGHNA and YSLEER. The V gene end was trimmed by 2 bases and the J gene end by 2 bases; junction bases not matched to a gene: 8. The CDR3 is 16 residues long. The CDR3 here is CASSQFYPGQAYEQYF. The CDR3 DNA follows: TGCGCCAGCAGCCAATTTTATCCGGGACAGGCCTACGAGCAGTACTTC.

This clonotype has more than one count but fewer than ten. The V call is TRBV12-3 or TRBV12-4, the J call TRBJ1-1; the D gene is possibly TRBD1 (6 bases). V lost 4 bases to trimming and J lost 3 bases, with 9 bases between them. There are 13 residues in the CDR3. In DNA form, the CDR3 reads TGTGCCAGCAGTTGGACAGTGTACACTGAAGCTTTCTTT. Amino acids: CASSWTVYTEAFF.